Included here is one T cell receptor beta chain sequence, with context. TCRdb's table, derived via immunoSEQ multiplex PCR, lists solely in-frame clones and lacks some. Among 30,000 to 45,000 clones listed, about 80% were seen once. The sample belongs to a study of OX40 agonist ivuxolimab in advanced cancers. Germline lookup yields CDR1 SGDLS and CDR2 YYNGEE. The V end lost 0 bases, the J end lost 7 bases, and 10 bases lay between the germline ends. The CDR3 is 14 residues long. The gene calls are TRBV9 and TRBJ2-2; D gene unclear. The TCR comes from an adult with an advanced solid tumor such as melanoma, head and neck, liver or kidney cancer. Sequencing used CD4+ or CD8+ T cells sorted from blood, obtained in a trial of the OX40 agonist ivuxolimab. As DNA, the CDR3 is TGTGCCAGCAGCGTAGATTCTCTTGTCGGGGAGCTGTTTTTT. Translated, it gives CASSVDSLVGELFF.